The 22 T cell receptor beta chains presented below share a single source sample, sequenced in a study of blood T cell repertoires in COVID-19 (TCRdb year 2020). Library generation was performed with the immunoSEQ multiplex PCR assay. TCRdb carries this immuneACCESS record with in-frame sequences only. Its versions omit some clonotypes, under half of them owing to an unresolved V gene in the studies checked, with the rest unexplained. For this sample there are about 250,000 clones; about 89% appear just once. 0.94% of the sample lies in the top ten. What was sequenced was peripheral blood. Source of these receptors: a woman in her forties who had recovered from COVID-19.

This clone was recorded once. The V and J genes are TRBV18 and TRBJ1-2; D is possibly TRBD1 (5 bases). V lost 4 bases and J 8 bases, leaving 11 bases between the germline ends. The CDR3 consists of 12 residues. CDR1 KGHSH and CDR2 LQKENI come from the germline V gene. The DNA of the CDR3 is TGTGCCAGCTCACATGAGACAGAAGGCTACACCTTC. Protein: CASSHETEGYTF. Combining the CDR3 with reference TRBV18 and TRBJ1-2 gives the whole variable domain NAGVMQNPRHLVRRRGQEARLRCSPMKGHSHVYWYRQLPEEGLKFMVYLQKENIIDESGMPKERFSAEFPKEGPSILRIQQVVRGDSAAYFCASSHETEGYTFGSGTRLTVV.

This rearrangement joins TRBV19 to TRBJ2-1, with 7 bases fitting TRBD1. The CDR3 runs to 15 residues. V was clipped by 4 bases and J by 2 bases; unmatched bases: 5. CDR1 LNHDA and CDR2 SQIVND come from the germline V gene (reference sequence). The CDR3, as DNA: TGTGCCAGTAGTACGACAGGGAACGCCTACAATGAGCAGTTCTTC. Protein product: CASSTTGNAYNEQFF.

The CDR3 loop reads CASMASGPTGELFF. The DNA for the CDR3 is TGTGCCAGCATGGCTAGCGGACCCACCGGGGAGCTGTTTTTT. The chain joins TRBV9 to TRBJ2-2; TRBD2 matches 7 bases. This CDR3 contains 14 residues. V dropped 6 bases and J dropped 4; count of bases not matched to a gene: 6. Germline V gene lookup returns CDR1 SGDLS and CDR2 YYNGEE.

The chain uses TRBV5-1 and TRBJ1-4, with a possible D match to TRBD1 (6 bases). This CDR3 has 14 amino acids. V was cut by 4 bases and J by 7 bases, with 14 bases left in between. Germline CDR1 SGHRS, CDR2 YFSETQ. The CDR3 protein is CASSPGTFSEKLFF. The CDR3 region has the DNA TGCGCCAGCAGCCCCGGGACATTTTCTGAAAAACTGTTTTTT.

The rearrangement links TRBV27 to TRBJ2-2; maybe TRBD2 (5 bases). Germline CDR1 reads MNHEY; CDR2 reads SMNVEV (reference sequence). The ends were cut back, 3 bases at V and 10 bases at J, with 15 bases in the middle. This CDR3 region has 14 residues. Written as DNA, the CDR3 is TGTGCCAGCAGTTTCGGTGCGGGCGTGCTGGAGCTGTTTTTT. It encodes CASSFGAGVLELFF.

The gene calls are TRBV6-5 and TRBJ2-7; D is possibly TRBD1 (6 bases). The germline V gene encodes CDR1 MNHEY and CDR2 SVGAGI. The V end was cut by 10 bases, the J end by 2 bases, with 15 bases between. CDR3 length equals 13 residues. The CDR3 region has the DNA TGTGCCACCTGGACAGCCGGGCCCTACGAGCAGTACTTC. It encodes CATWTAGPYEQYF.

The chain uses TRBV5-1 and TRBJ2-1; 13 bases fit TRBD2. The V segment lost 4 bases and the J segment 6 bases; nucleotides outside the gene matches: 16. CDR1 is SGHRS, CDR2 YFSETQ, per germline. This CDR3 contains 19 residues. The CDR3 DNA reads as TGCGCCAGCAGCCCAATGCCGGGACTAGCGGGACCAGCCGGCAATGAGCAGTTCTTC. Encoded protein: CASSPMPGLAGPAGNEQFF.

The gene calls are TRBV27 and TRBJ2-2; tentatively, D is TRBD1 (6 bases). Trimming took 6 bases from V and 1 from J, leaving 12 bases between them. The CDR3 is 15 residues long. The germline V gene encodes CDR1 MNHEY and CDR2 SMNVEV (reference sequence). The CDR3 sequence: CASRSGALNTGELFF. The CDR3 region has the DNA TGTGCCAGCAGATCAGGGGCTTTGAACACCGGGGAGCTGTTTTTT.

The chain links TRBV6-1 to TRBJ1-6, with TRBD1 matching 7 bases. The V gene end was trimmed by 0 bases and the J gene end by 2 bases; junction bases not matched to a gene: 4. Germline V gene sequence: CDR1 MNHNS, CDR2 SASEGT. The CDR3 is 17 amino acids. The CDR3 DNA follows: TGTGCCAGCAGTGAAGCGCTTCAGGGGGCCTATAATTCACCCCTCCACTTT. Protein: CASSEALQGAYNSPLHF.

The V call is TRBV6-5, the J call TRBJ2-5; 8 nucleotides line up with TRBD2. This CDR3 has 14 amino acids. CDR1 is MNHEY, CDR2 SVGAGI, per germline. Trimming at V came to 6 bases and at J to 4 bases, leaving 7 bases not matched to a gene. Here the CDR3 reads CASRDGGAVETQYF. The CDR3, as DNA: TGTGCCAGCAGAGACGGGGGGGCGGTAGAGACCCAGTACTTC.

The V call is TRBV6-5, the J call TRBJ2-7; 9 bases are shared with TRBD1. The CDR3 is 14 residues long. V gave up 3 bases and J gave up 4 bases; unmatched junction bases: 4. The germline V gene encodes CDR1 MNHEY and CDR2 SVGAGI. Here the CDR3 reads CASSYSGQGYEQYF. The CDR3 nucleotides are TGTGCCAGCAGTTATTCCGGACAGGGGTACGAGCAGTACTTC.

This clone is a singleton in its sample. This chain uses TRBV28 with TRBJ2-6; 9 bases match TRBD1. The V and J ends lost 4 bases and 3 bases, in that order; junction bases with no gene match: 4. This CDR3 has 16 amino acids. Germline loops: CDR1 MDHEN, CDR2 SYDVKM. CDR3 region: CASSSQGADGANVLTF. CDR3 DNA: TGTGCCAGCAGTTCACAGGGGGCAGATGGGGCCAACGTCCTGACTTTC.

The rearrangement uses TRBV5-1 and TRBJ2-3; unclear D gene. Trimming removed 2 bases from V and 3 bases from J, with 13 bases in between. The length of the CDR3 is 15 residues. Germline lookup yields CDR1 SGHRS and CDR2 YFSETQ. The CDR3 is CASSFDNPGTDTQYF. The CDR3 nucleotides are TGCGCCAGCAGCTTTGACAACCCTGGAACAGATACGCAGTATTTT.

V gene TRBV11-3 combines with J gene TRBJ2-1; 9 nucleotides line up with TRBD2. V shed 4 bases, J shed 5 bases, and the junction held 9 bases outside the gene matches. The CDR3 is 16 residues long. Germline V gives CDR1 SGHNT, CDR2 YENEEA. The CDR3 reads CASSSEGVAGDNEQFF. The CDR3 DNA sequence: TGTGCCAGCAGCTCCGAGGGGGTAGCGGGAGACAATGAGCAGTTCTTC.

V usage is TRBV27 and J usage is TRBJ1-2; D gene uncertain. CDR1 is MNHEY, CDR2 SMNVEV, per germline (reference sequence). V was shortened by 0 bases and J by 4 bases, with 15 bases between the two germline ends. CDR3 length equals 16 residues. CDR3 sequence reads: CASSLSGVAALYGYTF. In DNA, the CDR3 is TGTGCCAGCAGTTTATCCGGGGTGGCAGCTCTCTATGGCTACACCTTC.

The chain uses TRBV6-5 and TRBJ2-3; 9 nucleotides align to TRBD2. Losses at the gene ends were 4 bases for V and 2 bases for J; bases not matched to a gene: 4. Germline V gene data show CDR1 as MNHEY and CDR2 as SVGAGI. The CDR3 loop spans 15 amino acids. The DNA of the CDR3 is TGTGCCAGCAGTTGGCTAGCGGGAACCACAGATACGCAGTATTTT. Translation gives CASSWLAGTTDTQYF.

This clone showed up just a few times. The chain has TRBV19 and TRBJ2-1; a possible D gene is TRBD2 (6 bases). CDR3 size: 14 residues. V was clipped by 5 bases and J by 3 bases, with 11 bases between them. In germline, CDR1 is LNHDA, CDR2 SQIVND (reference sequence). The CDR3 bases are TGTGCCAGTAGTCTCGGGAGTGGCTACAATGAGCAGTTCTTC. This codes for CASSLGSGYNEQFF.

J is TRBJ2-7 and V is TRBV6-2 or TRBV6-3; 8 positions match TRBD2. The CDR3 totals 13 residues. After removal of 4 bases from V and 4 bases from J, the junction contained 3 bases not matched to a gene. Germline-derived CDR1 and CDR2 are MNHEY and SVGEGT. CDR3 sequence (DNA): TGTGCCAGCAGTTTCGGGAGGGAATACGAGCAGTACTTC. Translated, it gives CASSFGREYEQYF.

J is TRBJ2-7 and V is TRBV30; 7 bases line up with TRBD1. The J segment lost 9 bases and the V segment lost 1 base, leaving 15 bases of the junction unmatched. Germline V gene sequence: CDR1 GTSNPN, CDR2 SVGIG (reference sequence). The length of the CDR3 is 15 residues. The CDR3: CAWSGYRGLRAGQYF. The CDR3 bases are TGTGCCTGGAGTGGGTACAGGGGCCTACGAGCAGGGCAGTACTTC.

The rearrangement uses TRBV4-1 and TRBJ2-6, with TRBD2 matching 12 bases. The CDR3 totals 19 residues. CDR1 MGHRA and CDR2 YSYEKL come from the germline V gene. V gave up 1 base and J gave up 4 bases; unmatched junction bases: 8. CDR3 nucleotides: TGCGCCAGCAGCCAAGGCCGACTAGCGGGAGCTTCCGGGGCCAACGTCCTGACTTTC. As protein: CASSQGRLAGASGANVLTF.

This chain joins TRBV10-2 and TRBJ2-3; 13 bases fit TRBD2. V shed 6 bases and J 4 bases; nucleotides not matched to a gene: 10. The length of the CDR3 is 17 residues. The germline V gene has CDR1 WSHSY and CDR2 SAAADI. The CDR3 loop reads CASRGLAGNKTSDTQYF. CDR3 DNA: TGCGCCAGCAGGGGACTAGCGGGAAATAAGACGTCAGATACGCAGTATTTT.

The chain carries TRBV5-4 and TRBJ2-3; 8 nucleotides line up with TRBD2. The V and J ends lost 4 bases and 0 bases, in that order; junction bases with no gene match: 16. Looked up from germline, CDR1 is SGHNT and CDR2 is YYREEE (reference sequence). The CDR3 sequence is 19 residues long. CDR3 nucleotide sequence: TGTGCCAGCAGCAACGGGGGGCTAGCGGGTGCAACTAGCACAGATACGCAGTATTTT. Translated, it gives CASSNGGLAGATSTDTQYF.